Below are 20 T cell receptor beta chains sequenced from a single sample in a study of OX40 agonist ivuxolimab in advanced cancers. The data were produced by immunoSEQ multiplex PCR, yet TCRdb's version contains in-frame clones alone and is incomplete. The sample holds tens of thousands of clones; about 72% are singletons and the top ten take roughly a fifth. The sample consisted of CD4+ or CD8+ T cells sorted from blood, taken in a trial of the OX40 agonist ivuxolimab. Receptors originate from an adult with an advanced solid tumor such as melanoma, head and neck, liver or kidney cancer.

This clone showed up just a few times. The rearrangement uses TRBV5-4 and TRBJ1-2; D gene ambiguous. Germline V gives CDR1 SGHNT, CDR2 YYREEE (reference sequence). CDR3 length: 15 residues. V was trimmed by 4 bases and J by 1 base, leaving 14 bases between them. The CDR3 spells CASSPWGGYNYGYTF. The DNA of the CDR3 is TGTGCCAGCAGCCCGTGGGGTGGCTATAACTATGGCTACACCTTC.

This clone was seen only a few times. Relative to the germline gene, one junction end is altered; a read error may explain this. The chain recombines TRBV7-9 with TRBJ1-1, with 7 bases matching TRBD1. The CDR3 covers 14 residues. CDR1 and CDR2 from the germline V gene are SEHNR and FQNEAQ (reference sequence). CDR3 coding DNA: TGTGCCAGCACCTTACGGGACAGCGGTCTTGAAGCTTTCTTT. It translates to CASTLRDSGLEAFF.

The chain recombines TRBV7-6 with TRBJ2-3; D unclear. CDR1 is SGHVS and CDR2 is FNYEAQ in the germline V gene. V was clipped by 5 bases and J by 0 bases, with 3 bases between them. The CDR3 is 12 residues long. DNA for the CDR3: TGTGCCAGCAGCCCTAGCACAGATACGCAGTATTTT. It yields the protein CASSPSTDTQYF.

V gene TRBV2 combines with J gene TRBJ1-1; TRBD1 might be the D (6 bases). V dropped 7 bases and J dropped 4 bases, with 19 bases sitting between them. CDR1 and CDR2 (germline): SNHLY, FYNNEI. The CDR3 length is 15 residues. The CDR3: CASTQDISGVTEAFF. The CDR3 DNA follows: TGTGCCAGCACTCAAGACATATCAGGGGTCACTGAAGCTTTCTTT.

This chain connects TRBV5-4 to TRBJ2-7, with D perhaps TRBD1 (5 bases). Between the trimmed V and J ends, which lost 1 base and 3 bases, there was a span of 14 bases. This CDR3 contains 15 residues. CDR1 is SGHNT, CDR2 YYREEE, per germline (reference sequence). The CDR3 protein is CASSLLGLQDYEQYF. The CDR3 DNA sequence: TGTGCCAGCAGCTTGCTGGGTTTACAGGACTACGAGCAGTACTTC.

Only one count was recorded for this clone. The genes are TRBV23-1 and TRBJ1-2, with 10 bases identical to TRBD1. TRBV23-1 is noted as an ORF with a role that remains uncertain. Losses at the gene ends were 3 bases for V and 3 bases for J; bases not matched to a gene: 4. This CDR3 region has 15 residues. The chain's CDR3 is CASSHRQGAHYGYTF. The CDR3 DNA is TGCGCCAGCAGTCATCGACAGGGGGCACACTATGGCTACACCTTC.

This clone has only one observation. The chain carries TRBV27 and TRBJ2-3; 10 nucleotides align to TRBD2. CDR3 size: 16 residues. V lost 5 bases, J lost 4 bases, and 9 bases stayed unmatched. Germline V gene lookup returns CDR1 MNHEY and CDR2 SMNVEV (reference sequence). The CDR3 protein is CASSTLAGAEADTQYF. The CDR3 bases are TGTGCCAGCAGTACCCTAGCGGGAGCTGAGGCAGATACGCAGTATTTT.

This sequence joins TRBV5-6 and TRBJ2-3, with 9 bases aligning to TRBD2. V lost 1 base and J lost 0; bases outside the gene matches: 12. Per the germline V gene, CDR1 is SGHDT and CDR2 is YYEEEE. The CDR3 has 19 residues. The CDR3 spells CASSLKTSWAGGSTDTQYF. CDR3 bases: TGTGCCAGCAGCTTGAAAACTAGCTGGGCGGGAGGGAGCACAGATACGCAGTATTTT.

The chain couples TRBV7-9 to TRBJ2-7; TRBD2 agrees at 10 bases. CDR1 SEHNR and CDR2 FQNEAQ come from the germline V gene (reference sequence). This CDR3 is 18 amino acids long. J was trimmed by 3 bases and V by 1 base; bases with no gene match: 12. CDR3 DNA sequence: TGTGCCAGCAGCTTAGTCTCAACGCTAGCGGGGGACCACTACGAGCAGTACTTC. Protein sequence: CASSLVSTLAGDHYEQYF.

This clone showed up just a few times. The rearrangement joins TRBV2 to TRBJ2-7; TRBD2 matches at 11 bases. V trimming: 5 bases; J trimming: 3 bases; junction bases outside the gene matches: 6. Per germline, CDR1 SNHLY and CDR2 FYNNEI. This CDR3 region has 15 residues. CDR3 in DNA: TGTGCCAGCAGTCCTACTAGCGGGGGAAACTACGAGCAGTACTTC. Translating it yields CASSPTSGGNYEQYF.

The CDR3 here is CASSQSFRSREGLNEQFF. The DNA of the CDR3 is TGTGCCAGCAGCCAAAGTTTTCGGTCGCGGGAGGGCCTCAATGAGCAGTTCTTC. This chain links TRBV14 with TRBJ2-1; 9 bases align to TRBD2. This CDR3 comprises 18 residues. Germline CDR1 and CDR2: SGHDN and FVKESK. The V gene end was trimmed by 2 bases and the J gene end by 6 bases; junction bases not matched to a gene: 14.

The chain links TRBV25-1 to TRBJ1-1; D possibly corresponds to TRBD1 (6 bases). The CDR3 length is 15 residues. Between the trimmed V and J ends, which lost 6 bases and 4 bases, there was a span of 18 bases. CDR1 and CDR2 from the germline V gene are MGHDK and SYGVNS. Here the CDR3 DNA reads TGTGCCAGCAGGGGGGGCGGGGGGGCTTTCACTGAAGCTTTCTTT. Translating it yields CASRGGGGAFTEAFF.

This chain uses TRBV29-1 with TRBJ2-7; weak D call: TRBD1 (6 bases). The CDR3 is 12 amino acids. Trimming took 6 bases from V and 2 from J, leaving 11 bases between them. CDR1 is SQVTM and CDR2 is ANQGSEA in the germline V gene. CDR3 sequence: CSVEQGAYEQYF. The CDR3, as DNA: TGCAGCGTAGAACAGGGAGCCTACGAGCAGTACTTC.

The chain carries TRBV7-2 and TRBJ2-2, with unresolved D. Germline loops: CDR1 SGHTA, CDR2 FQGNSA. V dropped 5 bases and J dropped 0 bases, with 10 bases sitting between them. This CDR3 comprises 15 residues. The CDR3 DNA reads TGTGCCAGCAGCCAGCTACTACCGAACACCGGGGAGCTGTTTTTT. Its protein product is CASSQLLPNTGELFF.

The rearrangement uses TRBV5-1 and TRBJ2-7; 14 bases agree with TRBD2. Trimming removed 4 bases from V and 3 bases from J; junction bases left unmatched: 6. Germline V gives CDR1 SGHRS, CDR2 YFSETQ. CDR3 length equals 16 residues. CDR3 protein: CASSKGLAGDHYEQYF. In DNA, the CDR3 is TGCGCCAGCAGCAAGGGACTAGCGGGGGATCACTACGAGCAGTACTTC.

The chain is built from TRBV19 and TRBJ2-2; 11 nucleotides align to TRBD2. This CDR3 is built from 16 residues. Germline V lookup: CDR1 LNHDA, CDR2 SQIVND (reference sequence). V gave up 6 bases and J gave up 5 bases; unmatched junction bases: 8. The DNA of the CDR3 is TGTGCCAGTAGGACCTTAGCGGGAGGGCCTACCGGGGAGCTGTTTTTT. Translated: CASRTLAGGPTGELFF.

The J gene is TRBJ2-7, the V gene TRBV11-2; D is unresolved. CDR1 and CDR2 (germline): SGHAT, FQNNGV. The V and J ends lost 3 bases and 4 bases respectively, with 7 bases between them. This CDR3 has 12 residues. The CDR3 nucleotides read TGTGCCAGCAGCTTGAATGGGTACGAGCAGTACTTC. Protein: CASSLNGYEQYF.

The chain carries TRBV18 and TRBJ1-4; 7 positions agree with TRBD1. V dropped 3 bases and J dropped 4; count of bases not matched to a gene: 8. CDR1 is KGHSH, CDR2 LQKENI, per germline. This CDR3 has 16 residues. The CDR3 is CASSPKRDRDNEKLFF. The CDR3, as DNA: TGTGCCAGCTCACCGAAACGGGACAGAGATAATGAAAAACTGTTTTTT.

This chain connects TRBV6-6 to TRBJ1-2; 7 bases line up with TRBD1. This CDR3 is built from 15 residues. V dropped 4 bases and J dropped 1; count of bases not matched to a gene: 6. Germline V CDR1 and CDR2: MNHNY, SVGAGI (reference sequence). CDR3 loop: CASSSTGADNYGYTF. CDR3 bases: TGTGCCAGCAGTTCCACAGGGGCGGATAACTATGGCTACACCTTC.

This sequence joins TRBV5-4 and TRBJ2-7, with 8 bases that match TRBD2. The CDR3 covers 16 residues. In germline, CDR1 is SGHNT, CDR2 YYREEE (reference sequence). The V and J ends lost 4 bases and 5 bases, in that order; junction bases with no gene match: 14. The CDR3 sequence is CASSLTGGSWPHEQYF. CDR3 in DNA: TGTGCCAGCAGCCTAACGGGGGGGTCCTGGCCCCACGAGCAGTACTTC.